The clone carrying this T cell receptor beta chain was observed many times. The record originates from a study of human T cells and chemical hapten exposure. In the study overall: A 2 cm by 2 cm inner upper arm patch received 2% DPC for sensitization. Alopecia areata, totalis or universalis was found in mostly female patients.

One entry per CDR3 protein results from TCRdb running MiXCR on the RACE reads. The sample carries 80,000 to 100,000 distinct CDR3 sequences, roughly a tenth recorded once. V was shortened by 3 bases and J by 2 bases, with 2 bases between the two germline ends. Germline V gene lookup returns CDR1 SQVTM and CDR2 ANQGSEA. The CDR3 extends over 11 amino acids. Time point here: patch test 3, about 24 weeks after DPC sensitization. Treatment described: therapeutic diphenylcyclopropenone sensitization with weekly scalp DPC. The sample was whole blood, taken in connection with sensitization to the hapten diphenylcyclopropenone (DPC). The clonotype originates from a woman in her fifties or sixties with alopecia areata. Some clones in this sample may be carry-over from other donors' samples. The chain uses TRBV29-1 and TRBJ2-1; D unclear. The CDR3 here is CSVDPYNEQFF. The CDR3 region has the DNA TGCAGCGTTGATCCCTACAATGAGCAGTTCTTC.